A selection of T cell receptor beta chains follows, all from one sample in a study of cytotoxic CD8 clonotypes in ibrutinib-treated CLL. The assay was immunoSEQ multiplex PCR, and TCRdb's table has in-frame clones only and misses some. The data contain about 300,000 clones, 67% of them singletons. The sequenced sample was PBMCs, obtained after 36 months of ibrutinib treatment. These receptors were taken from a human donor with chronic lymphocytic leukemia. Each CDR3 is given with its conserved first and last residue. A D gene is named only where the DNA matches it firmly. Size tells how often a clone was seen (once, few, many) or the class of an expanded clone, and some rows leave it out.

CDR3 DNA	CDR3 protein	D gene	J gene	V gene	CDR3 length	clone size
TGTGCCAGCAGCTCCCTCGGGAGGAGGACAGATACGCAGTATTTT	CASSSLGRRTDTQYF	TRBD2	TRBJ2-3	TRBV28	15	NA
TGTGCCAGCAGTTATTCCCGGCGGGGATCCTACGAGCAGTACTTC	CASSYSRRGSYEQYF	NA	TRBJ2-7	TRBV6-5	15	NA
TGTGCCAGCTCACCAACTCGAGGAAAGAATGAAAAACTGTTTTTT	CASSPTRGKNEKLFF	NA	TRBJ1-4	TRBV18	15	NA
TGTGCCACCAGCAGAGATGAGAAGCCCACCTACGAGCAGTACTTC	CATSRDEKPTYEQYF	NA	TRBJ2-7	TRBV15	15	few
TGCGCCAGCAGCTTGGGGGCGGGCCGGCCTCTGGATGGCTACACCTTC	CASSLGAGRPLDGYTF	NA	TRBJ1-2	TRBV5-1	16	NA
TGTGCCAGCAGCTTAGATTTCAGGGGGTCGAATGAGCAGTTCTTC	CASSLDFRGSNEQFF	TRBD1	TRBJ2-1	TRBV7-9	15	NA
TGTGCCAGCAGTTCTAGCGGGTTAAGCTCCTACAATGAGCAGTTCTTC	CASSSSGLSSYNEQFF	TRBD2	TRBJ2-1	TRBV27	16	NA
TGTGCCACCAGCAGTGTTCGGTGGAGGCTCCAAGAGACCCAGTACTTC	CATSSVRWRLQETQYF	NA	TRBJ2-5	TRBV15	16	NA
TGTGCCAGCAGCACTGGGAGAGCCTCAGCCGAGCAGTACTTC	CASSTGRASAEQYF	NA	TRBJ2-7	TRBV7-2	14	NA
TGTGCCAGCAGAGCCCCGGGGGGGCCGGGAGATACGCAGTATTTT	CASRAPGGPGDTQYF	TRBD2	TRBJ2-3	TRBV6-5	15	NA
TGCAGCGTAGCGCCCCAGGGGACTTCGCTGTTTAGTACAGATACGCAGTATTTT	CSVAPQGTSLFSTDTQYF	NA	TRBJ2-3	TRBV29-1	18	NA
TGCGCCAGCAGCCAAGTAGGTCCTAGCGGGGAGACCCAGTACTTC	CASSQVGPSGETQYF	TRBD2	TRBJ2-5	TRBV4-3	15	NA
TGCGCCAGCAGCCCAACCCCAACGGCGGTTACCTACGAGCAGTACTTC	CASSPTPTAVTYEQYF	NA	TRBJ2-7	TRBV4-1	16	NA
TGTGCCAGCGACCAGACGGCAGGGTCCCTTCGGGAGCAGTACTTC	CASDQTAGSLREQYF	NA	TRBJ2-7	TRBV28	15	NA
TGTGCCAGCAGCTTAGTTTACAATGAGCAGTTCTTC	CASSLVYNEQFF	NA	TRBJ2-1	TRBV7-2	12	NA
TGTGCCAGCAGCAAAACTCGGGGCAGAGGGTCATACGAGCAGTACTTC	CASSKTRGRGSYEQYF	NA	TRBJ2-7	TRBV5-5	16	NA
TGTGCCAGCAGCTTAGAAAGGCGACTGGGGACTTTGGGCAATGAGCAGTTCTTC	CASSLERRLGTLGNEQFF	NA	TRBJ2-1	TRBV7-9	18	NA
TGCAGTGCTAGTTGGTTTCAGGGTACTTTCTTT	CSASWFQGTFF	NA	TRBJ1-1	TRBV20-1	11	NA
TGCAGCGTTGATCGAGGGTTGCACGGGGAGCTGTTTTTT	CSVDRGLHGELFF	NA	TRBJ2-2	TRBV29-1	13	NA
TGCGCCAGCAGCCCCGGTATATACAATGAGCAGTTCTTC	CASSPGIYNEQFF	NA	TRBJ2-1	TRBV5-1	13	NA
TGTTCTACATCAAGCTCCTACGAGCAGTACTTC	CSTSSSYEQYF	NA	TRBJ2-7	TRBV27	11	few
TGTGCCAGCTGCAGCGGGAGTTGGGGCGGGGAGCTGTTTTTT	CASCSGSWGGELFF	TRBD2	TRBJ2-2	TRBV5-5	14	few
TGTGCCAGCAGTGAAGGGGCTGGGGCCTACGAGCAGTACTTC	CASSEGAGAYEQYF	NA	TRBJ2-7	TRBV2	14	NA
TGTGCCAGCAAGAAGGGGCTGGGTTCACCCCTCCACTTT	CASKKGLGSPLHF	NA	TRBJ1-6	TRBV27	13	NA
TGTGCCAGCAGCAAAACCGGGACGTACTATGGCTACACCTTC	CASSKTGTYYGYTF	NA	TRBJ1-2	TRBV11-2	14	few
TGTGCCATCAAGTCCCCGTTAGGAGGCTACGAGCAGTACTTC	CAIKSPLGGYEQYF	NA	TRBJ2-7	TRBV10-3	14	NA
TGCAGCGTTGAAGGGGGGCCGGGACTAGACCTATACGAGCAGTACTTC	CSVEGGPGLDLYEQYF	TRBD2	TRBJ2-7	TRBV29-1	16	NA
TGCAGTGCCGGAGAGGATGAAAAACTGTTTTTT	CSAGEDEKLFF	NA	TRBJ1-4	TRBV20-1	11	NA
TGTGCCAGCAGCGTAGGTGGCGGGAGGGGTTACGAGCAGTACTTC	CASSVGGGRGYEQYF	TRBD2	TRBJ2-7	TRBV9	15	NA
TGTGCCAGCAGTTCAGCAGGGGGCGAAGCTTTCTTT	CASSSAGGEAFF	TRBD1	TRBJ1-1	TRBV28	12	NA
TGTGCCAGCAGCCCGGATTCCAGCACAGATACGCAGTATTTT	CASSPDSSTDTQYF	NA	TRBJ2-3	TRBV2	14	NA
TGTGCCAGCAGCTTGGAGGCGGCAGGGGATGAGCAGTTCTTC	CASSLEAAGDEQFF	NA	TRBJ2-1	TRBV5-5	14	NA
TGTGCCAGCAGTTACTCAGGGTTATCGAACGAGCAGTACTTC	CASSYSGLSNEQYF	NA	TRBJ2-7	TRBV6-6	14	NA
TGCGCCAGCAGCATCCGGACTAGCGGGAACTACGAGCAGTACTTC	CASSIRTSGNYEQYF	TRBD2	TRBJ2-7	TRBV4-1	15	NA
TGTGCCAGCGGGGGTGAAGCTTTCTTT	CASGGEAFF	NA	TRBJ1-1	TRBV9	9	NA
TGCGCCAGCAGCTTGTGGTTGGGGTCCTACGAGCAGTACTTC	CASSLWLGSYEQYF	NA	TRBJ2-7	TRBV5-1	14	NA
TGTGCCAGTAGTATAGATTGGGGGACAGGGGTAAACACTGAAGCTTTCTTT	CASSIDWGTGVNTEAFF	TRBD1	TRBJ1-1	TRBV19	17	NA
TGTGCCAGCAGTCCTGTATCTGTGACAGGGGGCACTGAAGCTTTCTTT	CASSPVSVTGGTEAFF	TRBD1	TRBJ1-1	TRBV27	16	NA
TGTGCCAGCAGTTCGGGATTCCGATCCTACGAGCAGTACTTC	CASSSGFRSYEQYF	NA	TRBJ2-7	TRBV27	14	NA